Below, 20 T cell receptor beta chains from the same sample are listed, as sequenced in a study of T cell responses to AZD1222 COVID-19 vaccine. Sequenced by immunoSEQ multiplex PCR; TCRdb stores in-frame clones only, minus some. The sample lists more than 140,000 clones; roughly 88% were seen once. Sequenced here: peripheral blood, sampled on day 0 of AZD1222 vaccination. These TCRs come from an adult in good health.

The rearrangement uses TRBV7-2 and TRBJ1-3; D possibly corresponds to TRBD1 (6 bases). Trimming removed 0 bases from V and 0 bases from J, with 9 bases in between. Germline values: CDR1 SGHTA, CDR2 FQGNSA. This CDR3 region has 16 residues. In DNA form, the CDR3 reads TGTGCCAGCAGCTTAGCGGGGGCGAGCTCTGGAAACACCATATATTTT. Its translation is CASSLAGASSGNTIYF.

The rearrangement joins TRBV18 to TRBJ2-7; no reliable D call. CDR1 and CDR2 (germline): KGHSH, LQKENI. Trimming pared 0 bases from V and 1 base from J, leaving 7 bases between. This CDR3 has 14 amino acids. CDR3 protein: CASSPPSGSYEQYF. DNA of the CDR3: TGTGCCAGCTCACCACCTTCCGGGTCCTACGAGCAGTACTTC.

V gene TRBV7-3 combines with J gene TRBJ1-1; 7 bases map to TRBD1. This CDR3 region has 13 residues. CDR1 is SGHTA and CDR2 is FQGTGA in the germline V gene. J lost 4 bases, V lost 5 bases, and 4 bases had no gene match. This CDR3 is CASSATGSTEAFF. CDR3 nucleotides: TGTGCCAGCAGCGCGACAGGGTCCACTGAAGCTTTCTTT.

Only a few counts were recorded for this clone. The chain recombines TRBV11-3 with TRBJ1-3; no clear D. The CDR3 is made up of 11 amino acids. V was shortened by 3 bases and J by 7 bases, with 4 bases between the two germline ends. The germline V gene has CDR1 SGHNT and CDR2 YENEEA. CDR3 loop: CASSFRNTIYF. Here the CDR3 DNA reads TGTGCCAGCAGCTTCAGGAACACCATATATTTT.

The rearrangement uses TRBV4-3 and TRBJ2-1; 10 bases are a match to TRBD2. Germline V gives CDR1 LGHNA, CDR2 YSLEER. The CDR3 runs 15 residues. The ends lost 4 bases at V and 3 bases at J; junction bases unmatched: 3. The CDR3 reads CASSRTSGNYNEQFF. The CDR3 coding sequence is TGCGCCAGCAGCCGGACTAGCGGTAACTACAATGAGCAGTTCTTC.

This clone was recorded only once. The rearrangement links TRBV15 to TRBJ2-7; D might be TRBD2 (7 bases). The V end lost 6 bases, the J end lost 5 bases, and 14 bases lay between the germline ends. The V gene's germline CDR1 is LNHNV and CDR2 YYDKDF (reference sequence). The CDR3 contains 13 residues. The CDR3 DNA is TGTGCCACCAGGATAGGGGGGGCCAACGAGCAGTACTTC. Protein: CATRIGGANEQYF.

The CDR3 protein is CASSAPQDPSGNTIYF. Written as DNA, the CDR3 is TGTGCCAGCAGCGCCCCACAGGACCCCTCTGGAAACACCATATATTTT. This chain joins TRBV9 and TRBJ1-3; the D gene is possibly TRBD1 (5 bases). The CDR3 length is 16 residues. The V end lost 3 bases, the J end lost 0 bases, and 13 bases lay between the germline ends. Germline CDR1 and CDR2: SGDLS and YYNGEE.

The rearrangement joins TRBV5-1 to TRBJ2-3, with no clear D. V lost 0 bases to trimming and J lost 5 bases, with 4 bases between them. Germline V CDR1 and CDR2: SGHRS, YFSETQ. This CDR3 region has 12 residues. The CDR3: CASSLAGDTQYF. DNA of the CDR3: TGCGCCAGCAGCTTGGCGGGAGATACGCAGTATTTT.

The chain links TRBV29-1 to TRBJ2-7; 13 nucleotides align to TRBD2. CDR3 length: 15 amino acids. The germline V gene encodes CDR1 SQVTM and CDR2 ANQGSEA. V lost 5 bases, J lost 0 bases, and 4 bases stayed unmatched. In DNA, the CDR3 is TGCAGCGTTCAACTAGCGGGAGGGTACTCCTACGAGCAGTACTTC. Translating gives CSVQLAGGYSYEQYF.

This clone was detected a few times. V is TRBV15 and J is TRBJ1-6; weak D call: TRBD1 (6 bases). CDR3 length equals 14 residues. Germline V lookup: CDR1 LNHNV, CDR2 YYDKDF (reference sequence). The germline V and J ends were trimmed by 0 bases and 10 bases, with 10 bases remaining between them. The CDR3 reads CATSRDKGGSPLHF. Written as DNA, the CDR3 is TGTGCCACCAGCAGAGATAAGGGGGGATCACCCCTCCACTTT.

This clone occurred once. The chain recombines TRBV28 with TRBJ2-7; D is perhaps TRBD1 or TRBD2 (6 bases each). The CDR3 sequence is 13 residues long. Germline CDR1 and CDR2: MDHEN and SYDVKM. With 6 bases removed from V and 7 bases from J, the gap between germline ends came to 16 bases. CDR3 residues: CASSYRVGGEQYF. The CDR3 coding sequence is TGTGCCAGCAGCTACAGGGTGGGGGGAGAGCAGTACTTC.

This clone was counted once. This chain joins TRBV7-8 and TRBJ1-4; weak D call: TRBD1 (5 bases). V was clipped by 8 bases and J by 8 bases, with 15 bases between them. The length of the CDR3 is 13 residues. Looked up from germline, CDR1 is SGHVS and CDR2 is FQNEAQ. CDR3 amino acids: CASGQGDGEKLFF. The CDR3 DNA reads as TGTGCCAGCGGCCAGGGAGATGGAGAAAAACTGTTTTTT.

The chain couples TRBV3-1 (or the pseudogene TRBV3-2) to TRBJ1-5; D perhaps matches TRBD1 (5 bases). CDR1 is LGHDT, CDR2 YNNKEL, per germline (reference sequence). V lost 1 base and J lost 11, with 18 bases in between. The CDR3 has 15 residues. CDR3 nucleotides: TGTGCCAGCAGCCAAGCGGCCCCGGGGCCGTCGGCCCAGCATTTT. It specifies CASSQAAPGPSAQHF.

The chain uses TRBV23-1 and TRBJ1-2; D possibly corresponds to TRBD1 (5 bases). TRBV23-1 is flagged as an ORF with uncertain function. The ends were cut back, 3 bases at V and 5 bases at J, with 16 bases in the middle. The length of the CDR3 is 15 residues. DNA for the CDR3: TGCGCCAGCAGTCAGCCGGGACTGCTTAGTTATGGCTACACCTTC. It is translated as CASSQPGLLSYGYTF.

The chain carries TRBV19 and TRBJ1-2; 9 bases align to TRBD1. Germline CDR1 reads LNHDA; CDR2 reads SQIVND (reference sequence). The CDR3 is 15 residues long. Trimming removed 5 bases from V and 4 bases from J; junction bases left unmatched: 8. The CDR3: CASSLQGAGGYGYTF. The CDR3 bases are TGTGCCAGTAGTCTACAGGGGGCAGGGGGCTATGGCTACACCTTC. Combining the CDR3 with reference TRBV19 and TRBJ1-2 gives the whole variable domain DGGITQSPKYLFRKEGQNVTLSCEQNLNHDAMYWYRQDPGQGLRLIYYSQIVNDFQKGDIAEGYSVSREKKESFPLTVTSAQKNPTAFYLCASSLQGAGGYGYTFGSGTRLTVV.

Comment on this clone: Other DNA sequences of this sample code for an identical CDR3. This chain joins TRBV5-1 and TRBJ2-5, with D hard to call. Trimming stripped 3 bases from V and 2 bases from J, with 2 bases between. This CDR3 spans 11 amino acids. The germline V gene has CDR1 SGHRS and CDR2 YFSETQ. The CDR3 region has the DNA TGCGCCAGCAGCTCACAAGAGACCCAGTACTTC. The encoded protein is CASSSQETQYF.

The chain links TRBV9 to TRBJ2-1, with 8 bases fitting TRBD2. The junction had 7 bases not matched to a gene; V was cut back by 1 base and J by 4 bases. The CDR3 consists of 16 residues. CDR1 and CDR2 (germline): SGDLS, YYNGEE. CDR3 DNA sequence: TGTGCCAGCAGCGTAAGCACTAGCGGCCTTTACAATGAGCAGTTCTTC. Encoded protein: CASSVSTSGLYNEQFF.

This chain uses TRBV2 with TRBJ2-1; D call uncertain. There are 11 residues in the CDR3. Trimming cost V 6 bases and J 12 bases, with 12 bases left between them. Germline V gene lookup returns CDR1 SNHLY and CDR2 FYNNEI. CDR3 coding DNA: TGTGCCAGCAGGGCGATAGTCGGGCAGTTCTTC. Its protein is CASRAIVGQFF.

With respect to this clone: At the DNA level, this CDR3 is encoded by other sequences in the same sample as well. This rearrangement joins TRBV6-5 to TRBJ2-7, with TRBD1 matching 9 bases. CDR1 is MNHEY, CDR2 SVGAGI, per germline. The CDR3 is 14 amino acids. The trim removed 2 bases at V and 1 base at J, leaving 0 bases unmatched. The CDR3 loop reads CASSYGQGSYEQYF. The CDR3 DNA reads TGTGCCAGCAGTTACGGACAGGGGTCCTACGAGCAGTACTTC.

This sequence joins TRBV19 and TRBJ2-7; 13 bases map to TRBD2. CDR1 is LNHDA, CDR2 SQIVND, per germline (reference sequence). There are 17 residues in the CDR3. The trim removed 5 bases at V and 2 bases at J, leaving 9 bases unmatched. This CDR3 is CASSPWTSGRGTYEQYF. The CDR3, as DNA: TGTGCCAGTAGTCCTTGGACTAGCGGGAGAGGGACCTACGAGCAGTACTTC.